This TCR beta chain was sequenced in a study of human T cells and chemical hapten exposure. About the research overall: Patch tests applied 0.01% DPC to the upper back, read at 6 days.

Trimming removed 5 bases from V and 0 bases from J, with 19 bases in between. Germline-derived CDR1 and CDR2 are SQVTM and ANQGSEA. This CDR3 contains 16 residues. The time point here: patch test 2, 6 weeks after DPC sensitization. Treatment noted: therapeutic diphenylcyclopropenone sensitization with weekly scalp DPC. Unfractionated whole blood was the source from which total RNA was extracted. TCRdb independently ran MiXCR on the RACE reads; one entry per CDR3 protein. This table holds around 67,000 distinct CDR3 sequences, about 9% found once. This clonotype originated in a woman aged 45-65 years with alopecia areata. Some clones in this sample may be carry-over from other donors' samples. The chain recombines TRBV29-1 with TRBJ1-1, with D possibly being TRBD1 (6 bases). The specimen was whole blood, collected in connection with sensitization to the hapten diphenylcyclopropenone (DPC). CDR3 DNA: TGCAGCGTTCTAAGAGTTGGGGGCGGAATGAACACTGAAGCTTTCTTT. Protein product: CSVLRVGGGMNTEAFF.